The rows below give T cell receptor beta chains drawn from one sample of a study of T cells in Graves' hyperthyroidism and ophthalmopathy. TCRdb itself ran the multiplex PCR reads through MiXCR, one entry per CDR3 protein. The sample records 750,000 to 900,000 distinct CDR3 sequences, 35% to 40% being singletons. What was sequenced was blood. The receptor source for this set is a man in his late teens or twenties with Graves' hyperthyroidism. The CDR3 runs from the conserved cysteine through the conserved F or W. Each record gives: clone size, J gene, CDR3 length, V gene, D gene, CDR3 DNA, CDR3 protein. The D gene is left open where the match is weak. Only part of the rows carry a size: once, few, many, or a class if the clone is expanded.

>-|TRBJ1-2|14|TRBV13|-
TGTGCCAGCGGCCCCCGGACAGTTAACTATGGCTACACCTTC
CASGPRTVNYGYTF
>-|TRBJ1-2|13|TRBV2|-
TGTGCCAGCAGTGAAACAGGGCAGGGTGGCTACACCTTC
CASSETGQGGYTF
>-|TRBJ1-5|16|TRBV6-4|TRBD1
TGTGCCAGCAGTGATCGTAGGGCAGGGGGATATCAGCCCCAGCATTTT
CASSDRRAGGYQPQHF
>few|TRBJ2-7|15|TRBV19|TRBD1
TGTGCCAGTGACTCAGACAGGGCAAAACAGGAGGAGCAGTACTTC
CASDSDRAKQEEQYF
>-|TRBJ1-5|15|TRBV20-1|TRBD1
TGCAGTGCTAGCAGGGGGACAGGGGATTATCAGCCCCAGCATTTT
CSASRGTGDYQPQHF
>many|TRBJ2-5|13|TRBV19|-
TGTGCCAGTAGTAACGTCCCGACCGAGACCCAGTACTTC
CASSNVPTETQYF
>few|TRBJ2-7|18|TRBV21-1|-
TGTGCCAGCAGCACCCGACTAGCGGGGGGGCGATCGTTCTACGAGCAGTACTTC
CASSTRLAGGRSFYEQYF
>many|TRBJ1-4|15|TRBV25-1|-
TGTGCCAGCAGTGAATATAACGGGTTTAATGAAAAACTGTTTTTT
CASSEYNGFNEKLFF
>many|TRBJ2-5|13|TRBV7-8|-
TGTGCCAGCAGCTACCCCGGGCTCGGGACCCAGTACTTC
CASSYPGLGTQYF
>-|TRBJ2-2|13|TRBV4-1|-
TGTGCCAGCAGCCAAGGCACCACCAGGGAGCTGTTTTTT
CASSQGTTRELFF
>few|TRBJ2-2|15|TRBV12-3/TRBV12-4|-
TGTGCCAGCACCATCCGGGACTGGAACACCGGGGAGCTGTTTTTT
CASTIRDWNTGELFF
>-|TRBJ2-2|12|TRBV7-9|TRBD1
TGTGCCAGCAGTCAAGGACAGGGGCAGCTGTTTTTT
CASSQGQGQLFF
>-|TRBJ1-5|15|TRBV10-3|-
TGTGCCATCAGGCAGGGCTTTATCCCCAATCAGCCCCAGCATTTT
CAIRQGFIPNQPQHF
>many|TRBJ2-7|13|TRBV9|TRBD1
TGTGCCAGCAGCGATGGACAGGGGCGCGAGCAGTACTTC
CASSDGQGREQYF
>few|TRBJ2-5|16|TRBV2|TRBD2
TGTGCCAGCAGGGAAAGCGGGGGCCCCAACCAAGAGACCCAGTACTTC
CASRESGGPNQETQYF
>few|TRBJ2-2|13|TRBV29-1|TRBD1
TGCAGCGTAACAGGGGGTAGCACCGGGGAGCTGTTTTTT
CSVTGGSTGELFF
>few|TRBJ2-7|18|TRBV5-6|-
TGTGCCAGCAGCTTGGCCGCGATGAGGGTGAGGGGTGACTACGAGCAGTACTTC
CASSLAAMRVRGDYEQYF
>-|TRBJ2-5|18|TRBV7-6|TRBD2
TGTGCCAGCAGCTTCTCCGGACTAGCGGGGCGGCCACGGGGGACCCAGTACTTC
CASSFSGLAGRPRGTQYF
>-|TRBJ1-4|14|TRBV7-9|-
TGTGCCAGCAGCCTTAGCCAGCCGGATGAAAAACTGTTTTTT
CASSLSQPDEKLFF
>many|TRBJ1-2|12|TRBV10-2|-
TGCGCCAGCAGTGAAGACGGTGGTGGCTACACCTTC
CASSEDGGGYTF
>many|TRBJ2-2|10|TRBV7-9|-
TGTGCCAGCAGCCTCGGGGAGCTGTTTTTT
CASSLGELFF
>-|TRBJ1-2|14|TRBV11-2|-
TGTGCCAGCAGTGAAGACACAACTAACTATGGCTACACCTTC
CASSEDTTNYGYTF
>once|TRBJ1-2|17|TRBV25-1|-
TGTGCCAGCAGTGAATTAGCCGGGTCGAGCTTGTCTAAGGGCTACACCTTC
CASSELAGSSLSKGYTF
>-|TRBJ1-6|19|TRBV7-6|TRBD1
TGTGCCAGCAGCCCACAGACAGGGGGCTATGGATCCTATAATTCACCCCTCCACTTT
CASSPQTGGYGSYNSPLHF
>-|TRBJ1-6|9|TRBV27|-
TGTGCCAGCAGTTCGACCCTCCACTTT
CASSSTLHF
>many|TRBJ2-2|14|TRBV10-3|TRBD1
TGTGCCATCAGCAAAGACAGGGACACCGGGGAGCTGTTTTTT
CAISKDRDTGELFF
>-|TRBJ2-7|16|TRBV10-3|TRBD2
TGTGCCAGCAGTTACTCCCGACTAGCGGGAGACCACGAGCAGTACTTC
CASSYSRLAGDHEQYF
>-|TRBJ1-1|16|TRBV6-5|TRBD1
TGTGCCAGCAGTTCCTACGGAACAGGGGGAAGGGGTGAAGCTTTCTTT
CASSSYGTGGRGEAFF
>-|TRBJ2-2|14|TRBV20-1|-
TGCAGTGCGGCGAGGGGGACGAACACCGGGGAGCTGTCTTTT
CSAARGTNTGELSF
>-|TRBJ1-4|14|TRBV14|TRBD1
TGTGCCAGCAGCCGGAGGACAGGGTTTGAAAAACTGTTTTTT
CASSRRTGFEKLFF
>once|TRBJ1-2|14|TRBV7-9|TRBD1
TGTGCCAGCAGCTTACAGACAGGGACCTTAGTCTACACCTTC
CASSLQTGTLVYTF
>few|TRBJ1-3|15|TRBV5-1|-
TGCGCCAGCAGCCTACAATCCCCCTCTGGAAACACCATATATTTT
CASSLQSPSGNTIYF
>few|TRBJ1-4|14|TRBV5-1|-
TGCGCCAGCAGCGACAGGTACCCAGCTGAAAAACTGTTTTTT
CASSDRYPAEKLFF
>once|TRBJ2-7|15|TRBV11-1|-
TGTGCCAGCCAAAAAGGGGCCAGGGGGGCCTACGAGCAGTACTTC
CASQKGARGAYEQYF
>-|TRBJ1-5|14|TRBV7-9|-
TGTGCCAGCAGCCTATTGTGGGGGAATCAGCCCCAGCATTTT
CASSLLWGNQPQHF
>few|TRBJ1-6|15|TRBV20-1|-
TGCAGTGCAAAGGGGGATGTCTACTATAATTCACCCCTCCACTTT
CSAKGDVYYNSPLHF
>-|TRBJ2-5|15|TRBV7-9|TRBD1
TGTGCCAGCAGCGCCTGGACAGGGGGCCGAGAGACCCAGTACTTC
CASSAWTGGRETQYF
>-|TRBJ1-1|14|TRBV20-1|TRBD1
TGCAGTGCCGCAGGGGGACAGACGAACACTGAAGCTTTCTTT
CSAAGGQTNTEAFF
>once|TRBJ1-2|13|TRBV29-1|TRBD1
TGCAGCGTTAGGACAGGGGGAACCTATGGCTACACCTTC
CSVRTGGTYGYTF
>many|TRBJ2-7|12|TRBV29-1|-
TGCAGCGTTGTGCCAGGAGGGAGCGAGCAGTACTTC
CSVVPGGSEQYF
>many|TRBJ1-1|14|TRBV10-3|-
TGTGCCATCCGATCTGGGACGGGGAACACTGAAGCTTTCTTT
CAIRSGTGNTEAFF
>few|TRBJ1-6|17|TRBV12-3/TRBV12-4|TRBD1
TGTGCCAGCAGCCAAGATCGATTCCGGGACAGGAATTCACCCCTCCACTTT
CASSQDRFRDRNSPLHF